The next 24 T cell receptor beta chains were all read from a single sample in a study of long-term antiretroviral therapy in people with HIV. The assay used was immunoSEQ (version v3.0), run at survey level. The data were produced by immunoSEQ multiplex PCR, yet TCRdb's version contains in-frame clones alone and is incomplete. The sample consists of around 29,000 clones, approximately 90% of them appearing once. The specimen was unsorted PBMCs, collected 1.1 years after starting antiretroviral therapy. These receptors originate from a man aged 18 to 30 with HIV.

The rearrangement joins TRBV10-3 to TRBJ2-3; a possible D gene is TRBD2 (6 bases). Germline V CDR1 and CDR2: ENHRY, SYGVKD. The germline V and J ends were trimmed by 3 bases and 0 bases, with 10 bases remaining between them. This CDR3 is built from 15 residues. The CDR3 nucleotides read TGTGCCATCAGTGACTCTCGGGGGAGCACAGATACGCAGTATTTT. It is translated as CAISDSRGSTDTQYF.

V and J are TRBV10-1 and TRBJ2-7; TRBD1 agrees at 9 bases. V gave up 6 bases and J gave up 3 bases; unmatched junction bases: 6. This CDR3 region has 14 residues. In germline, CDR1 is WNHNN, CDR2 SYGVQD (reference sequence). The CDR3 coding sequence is TGCGCCAGCAGCACCGGGACAGGGATCTACGAGCAGTACTTC. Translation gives CASSTGTGIYEQYF.

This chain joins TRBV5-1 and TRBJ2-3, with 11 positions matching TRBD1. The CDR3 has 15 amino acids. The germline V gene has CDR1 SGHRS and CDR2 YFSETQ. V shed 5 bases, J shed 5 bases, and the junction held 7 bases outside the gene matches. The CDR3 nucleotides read TGCGCCAGCAGAGGACAGGGGGCGATTGGAGATACGCAGTATTTT. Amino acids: CASRGQGAIGDTQYF. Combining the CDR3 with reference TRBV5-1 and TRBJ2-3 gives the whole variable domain KAGVTQTPRYLIKTRGQQVTLSCSPISGHRSVSWYQQTPGQGLQFLFEYFSETQRNKGNFPGRFSGRQFSNSRSEMNVSTLELGDSALYLCASRGQGAIGDTQYFGPGTRLTVL.

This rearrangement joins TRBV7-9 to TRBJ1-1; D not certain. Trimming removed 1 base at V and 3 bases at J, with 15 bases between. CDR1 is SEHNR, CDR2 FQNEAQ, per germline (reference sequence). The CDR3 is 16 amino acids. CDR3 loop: CASSLGQKGLDTEAFF. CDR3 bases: TGTGCCAGCAGCTTAGGGCAGAAGGGATTGGACACTGAAGCTTTCTTT.

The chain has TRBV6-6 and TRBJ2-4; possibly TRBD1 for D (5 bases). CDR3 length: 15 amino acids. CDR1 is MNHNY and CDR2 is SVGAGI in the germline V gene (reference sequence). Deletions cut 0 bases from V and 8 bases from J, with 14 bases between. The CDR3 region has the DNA TGTGCCAGCAGTTACTCAGGGGTCGTTGTGGACATTCAGTACTTC. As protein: CASSYSGVVVDIQYF.

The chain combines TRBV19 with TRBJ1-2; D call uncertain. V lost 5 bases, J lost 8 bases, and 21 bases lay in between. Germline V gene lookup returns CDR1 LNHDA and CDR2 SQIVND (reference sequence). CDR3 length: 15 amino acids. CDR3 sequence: CASSPLETFSWGYTF. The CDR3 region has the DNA TGTGCCAGTAGTCCCCTGGAGACGTTCTCATGGGGCTACACCTTC.

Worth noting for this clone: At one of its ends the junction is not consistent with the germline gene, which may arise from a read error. CDR3 DNA: TGTGCCAGCTCACCCCAACAGACGAACACTGGAGCTTTCTTT. It encodes CASSPQQTNTGAFF. This chain joins TRBV18 and TRBJ1-1; D is undetermined. The CDR3 covers 14 residues. Germline V gives CDR1 KGHSH, CDR2 LQKENI.

The CDR3 nucleotides are TGTGCCAGCGCCACCACTAGCGGGGACACAGATACGCAGTATTTT. This encodes CASATTSGDTDTQYF. V and J are TRBV9 and TRBJ2-3; 10 positions match TRBD2. V shed 7 bases and J 2 bases; nucleotides not matched to a gene: 7. CDR1 is SGDLS, CDR2 YYNGEE, per germline. The CDR3 spans 15 residues.

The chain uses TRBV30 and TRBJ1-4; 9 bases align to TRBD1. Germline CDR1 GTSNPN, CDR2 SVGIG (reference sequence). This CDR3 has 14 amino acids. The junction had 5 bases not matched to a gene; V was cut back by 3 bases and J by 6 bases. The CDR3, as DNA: TGTGCCTGGAGCTTACGGACAGGGGATGAAAAACTGTTTTTT. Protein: CAWSLRTGDEKLFF.

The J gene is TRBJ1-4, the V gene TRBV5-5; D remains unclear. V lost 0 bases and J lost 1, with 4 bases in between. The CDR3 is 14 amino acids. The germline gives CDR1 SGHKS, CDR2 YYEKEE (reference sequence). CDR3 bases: TGTGCCAGCAGCTTGGCGGGAACTAATGAAAAACTGTTTTTT. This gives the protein CASSLAGTNEKLFF. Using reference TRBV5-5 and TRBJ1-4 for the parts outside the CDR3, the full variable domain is DAGVTQSPTHLIKTRGQQVTLRCSPISGHKSVSWYQQVLGQGPQFIFQYYEKEERGRGNFPDRFSARQFPNYSSELNVNALLLGDSALYLCASSLAGTNEKLFFGSGTQLSVL.

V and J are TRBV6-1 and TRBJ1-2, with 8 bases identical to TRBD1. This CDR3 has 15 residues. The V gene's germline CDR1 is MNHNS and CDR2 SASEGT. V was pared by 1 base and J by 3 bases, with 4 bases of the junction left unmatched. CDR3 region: CASSEDYRGDYGYTF. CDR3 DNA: TGTGCCAGCAGTGAAGACTACAGGGGGGACTATGGCTACACCTTC.

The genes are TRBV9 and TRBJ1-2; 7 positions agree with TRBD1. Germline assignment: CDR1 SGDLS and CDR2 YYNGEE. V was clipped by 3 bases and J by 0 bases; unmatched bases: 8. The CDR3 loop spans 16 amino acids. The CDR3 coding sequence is TGTGCCAGCAGCGCCCGACAGGGAACGGCTAACTATGGCTACACCTTC. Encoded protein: CASSARQGTANYGYTF.

CDR3 protein: CASRWGLAPYNEQFF. CDR3 DNA sequence: TGTGCCAGCAGGTGGGGACTAGCGCCGTACAATGAGCAGTTCTTC. V usage is TRBV6-1 and J usage is TRBJ2-1; 10 nucleotides agree with TRBD2. The V gene end was trimmed by 6 bases and the J gene end by 4 bases; junction bases not matched to a gene: 6. CDR3 length: 15 amino acids. Germline V CDR1 and CDR2: MNHNS, SASEGT.

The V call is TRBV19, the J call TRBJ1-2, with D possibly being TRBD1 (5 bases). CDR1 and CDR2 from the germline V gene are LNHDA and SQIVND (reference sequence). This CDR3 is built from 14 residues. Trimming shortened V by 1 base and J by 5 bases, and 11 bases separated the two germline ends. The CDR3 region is CASSIGRQGYGYTF. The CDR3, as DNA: TGTGCCAGTAGTATAGGGCGGCAGGGATATGGCTACACCTTC.

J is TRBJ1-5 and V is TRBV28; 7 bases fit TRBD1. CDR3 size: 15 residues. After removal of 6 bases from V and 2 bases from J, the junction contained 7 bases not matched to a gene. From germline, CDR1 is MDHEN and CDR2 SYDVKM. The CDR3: CASSSTGIGNQPQHF. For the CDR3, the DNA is TGTGCCAGCAGCTCGACAGGGATTGGCAATCAGCCCCAGCATTTT.

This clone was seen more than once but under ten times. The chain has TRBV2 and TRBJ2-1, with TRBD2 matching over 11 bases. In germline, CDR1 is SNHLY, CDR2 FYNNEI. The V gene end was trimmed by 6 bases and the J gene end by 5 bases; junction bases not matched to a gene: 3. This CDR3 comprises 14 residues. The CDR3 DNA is TGTGCCAGCAGCCGACTAGCGGGAAACAATGAGCAGTTCTTC. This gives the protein CASSRLAGNNEQFF.

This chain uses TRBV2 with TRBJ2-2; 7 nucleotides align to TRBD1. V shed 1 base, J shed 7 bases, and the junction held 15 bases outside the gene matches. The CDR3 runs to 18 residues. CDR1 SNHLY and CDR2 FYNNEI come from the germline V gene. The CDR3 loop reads CASSEGDSREGGVGELFF. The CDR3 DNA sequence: TGTGCCAGCAGTGAAGGGGACAGCCGCGAGGGTGGAGTCGGGGAGCTGTTTTTT.

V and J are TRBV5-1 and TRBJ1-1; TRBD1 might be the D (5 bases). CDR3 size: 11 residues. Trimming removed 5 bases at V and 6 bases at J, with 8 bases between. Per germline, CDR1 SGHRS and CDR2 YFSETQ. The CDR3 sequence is CASRAGAEAFF. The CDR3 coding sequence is TGCGCCAGCAGAGCGGGGGCTGAAGCTTTCTTT.

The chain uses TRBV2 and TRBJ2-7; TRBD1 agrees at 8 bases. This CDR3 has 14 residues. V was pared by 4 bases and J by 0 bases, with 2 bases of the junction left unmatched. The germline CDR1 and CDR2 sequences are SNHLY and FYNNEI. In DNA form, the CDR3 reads TGTGCCAGCAGTGCCGGGACAGGCTCCTACGAGCAGTACTTC. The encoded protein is CASSAGTGSYEQYF.

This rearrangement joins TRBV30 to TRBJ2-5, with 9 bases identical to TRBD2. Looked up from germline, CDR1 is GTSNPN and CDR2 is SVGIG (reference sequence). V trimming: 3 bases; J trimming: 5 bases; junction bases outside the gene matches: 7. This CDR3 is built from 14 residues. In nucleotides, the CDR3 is TGTGCCTGGAGGGGTAGCGGGGGCCTGGAGACCCAGTACTTC. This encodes CAWRGSGGLETQYF.

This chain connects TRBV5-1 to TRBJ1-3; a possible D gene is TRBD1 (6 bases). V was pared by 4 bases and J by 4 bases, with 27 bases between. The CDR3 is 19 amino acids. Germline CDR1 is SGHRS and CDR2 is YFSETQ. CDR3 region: CASSPNVGTGTKKGNTIYF. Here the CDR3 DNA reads TGCGCCAGCAGCCCAAATGTAGGAACCGGGACAAAGAAAGGAAACACCATATATTTT.

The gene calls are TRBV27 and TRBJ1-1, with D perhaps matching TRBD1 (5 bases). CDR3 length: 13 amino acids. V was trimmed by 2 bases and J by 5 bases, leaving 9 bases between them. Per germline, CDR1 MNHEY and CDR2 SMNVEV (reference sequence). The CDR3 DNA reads TGTGCCAGCAGTTTACAGGGACGGACTGAAGCTTTCTTT. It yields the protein CASSLQGRTEAFF.

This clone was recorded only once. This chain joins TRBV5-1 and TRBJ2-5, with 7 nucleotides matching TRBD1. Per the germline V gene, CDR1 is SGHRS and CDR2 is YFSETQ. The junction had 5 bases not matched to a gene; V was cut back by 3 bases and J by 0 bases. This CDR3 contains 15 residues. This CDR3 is CASSSQGTNQETQYF. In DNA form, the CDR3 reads TGCGCCAGCAGCTCACAGGGGACGAACCAAGAGACCCAGTACTTC.

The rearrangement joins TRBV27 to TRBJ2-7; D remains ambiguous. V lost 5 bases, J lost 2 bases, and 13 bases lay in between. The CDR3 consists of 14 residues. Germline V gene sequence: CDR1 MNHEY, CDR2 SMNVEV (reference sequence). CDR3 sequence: CASSPRGRPYEQYF. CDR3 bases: TGTGCCAGCAGTCCCCGAGGTAGACCCTACGAGCAGTACTTC.